This T cell receptor beta chain was retrieved from a study of CD8+ T cells in alopecia areata. Study context: The duration of tofacitinib was 6 to 18 months, with 6 months off drug afterward. Study results and caveats: Numerous expanded lesional clones remained in scalp and blood during tofacitinib. Within the top 100, expanded CD8+ clones significantly decreased with tofacitinib, as did scalp clonality. Clonality exceeded that of normal scalp in lesional scalp, most notably in alopecia totalis/universalis.

The sequencing template was cDNA reverse transcribed from extracted RNA. Method: immunoSEQ multiplex PCR; TCRdb's copy keeps in-frame clones and lacks some. Of 150,000 to 200,000 clones in the sample, about 65% were seen once. The treatment here: oral pan-JAK inhibitor, 5-10 mg twice daily. Turning to this clone: The antigen remains unidentified. The same CDR3 arises from other DNA sequences in this sample as well.

Germline loops: CDR1 SQVTM, CDR2 ANQGSEA. The CDR3 spans 13 residues. The V and J ends lost 0 bases and 3 bases respectively, with 6 bases between them. Sample: CD4+ T cells sorted from blood, taken around week 50, from a patient treated with tofacitinib. This chain uses TRBV29-1 with TRBJ1-3, with a weak D call TRBD1 (6 bases). The receptor was derived from a human donor with alopecia areata. This CDR3 is CSVEDRGGNTIYF. Written as DNA, the CDR3 is TGCAGCGTTGAAGACAGGGGTGGAAACACCATATATTTT. Full variable domain (missing parts from reference TRBV29-1 and TRBJ1-3): SAVISQKPSRDICQRGTSLTIQCQVDSQVTMMFWYRQQPGQSLTLIATANQGSEATYESGFVIDKFPISRPNLTFSTLTVSNMSPEDSSIYLCSVEDRGGNTIYFGEGSWLTVV.